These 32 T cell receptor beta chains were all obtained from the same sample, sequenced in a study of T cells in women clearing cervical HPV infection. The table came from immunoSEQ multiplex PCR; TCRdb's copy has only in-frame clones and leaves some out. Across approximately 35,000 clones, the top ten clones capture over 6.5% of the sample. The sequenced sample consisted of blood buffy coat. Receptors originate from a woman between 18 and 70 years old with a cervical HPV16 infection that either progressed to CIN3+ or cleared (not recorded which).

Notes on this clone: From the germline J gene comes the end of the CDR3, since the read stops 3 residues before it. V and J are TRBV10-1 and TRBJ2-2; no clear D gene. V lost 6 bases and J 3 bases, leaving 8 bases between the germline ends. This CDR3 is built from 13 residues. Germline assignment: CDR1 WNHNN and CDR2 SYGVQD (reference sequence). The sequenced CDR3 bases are TGCGCCAGCAGCACACAGTACACCGGGGAG. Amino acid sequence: CASSTQYTGE. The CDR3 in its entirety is CASSTQYTGELFF.

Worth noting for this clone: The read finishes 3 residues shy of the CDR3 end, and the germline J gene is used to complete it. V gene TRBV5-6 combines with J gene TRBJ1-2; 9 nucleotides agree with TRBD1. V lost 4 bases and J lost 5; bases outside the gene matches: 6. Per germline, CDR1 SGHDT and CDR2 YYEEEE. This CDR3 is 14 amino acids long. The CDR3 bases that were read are TGTGCCAGCAGCCCGACAGGGGGAGGGTATGGC. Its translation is CASSPTGGGYG. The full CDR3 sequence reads CASSPTGGGYGYTF.

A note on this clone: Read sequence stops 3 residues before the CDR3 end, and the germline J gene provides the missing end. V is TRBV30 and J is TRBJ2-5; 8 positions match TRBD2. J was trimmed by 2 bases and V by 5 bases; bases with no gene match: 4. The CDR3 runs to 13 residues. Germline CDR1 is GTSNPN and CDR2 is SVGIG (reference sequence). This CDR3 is CAWATSGQETQYF. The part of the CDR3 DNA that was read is TGTGCCTGGGCAACTAGCGGACAAGAGACC.

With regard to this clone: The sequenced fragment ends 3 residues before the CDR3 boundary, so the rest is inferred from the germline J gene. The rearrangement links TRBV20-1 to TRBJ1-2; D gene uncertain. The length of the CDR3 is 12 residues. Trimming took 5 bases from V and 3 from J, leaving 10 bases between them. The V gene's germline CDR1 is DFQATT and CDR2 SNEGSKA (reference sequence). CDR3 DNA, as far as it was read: TGCAGTGCTTCTGACGGGGACTATGGC. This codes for CSASDGDYG. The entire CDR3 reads CSASDGDYGYTF.

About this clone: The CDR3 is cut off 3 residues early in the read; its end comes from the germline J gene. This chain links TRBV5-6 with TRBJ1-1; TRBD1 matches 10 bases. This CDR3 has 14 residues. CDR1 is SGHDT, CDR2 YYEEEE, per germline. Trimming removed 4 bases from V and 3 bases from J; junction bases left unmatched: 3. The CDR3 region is CASSGDRGYTEAFF. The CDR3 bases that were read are TGTGCCAGCAGCGGGGACAGGGGTTACACTGAA.

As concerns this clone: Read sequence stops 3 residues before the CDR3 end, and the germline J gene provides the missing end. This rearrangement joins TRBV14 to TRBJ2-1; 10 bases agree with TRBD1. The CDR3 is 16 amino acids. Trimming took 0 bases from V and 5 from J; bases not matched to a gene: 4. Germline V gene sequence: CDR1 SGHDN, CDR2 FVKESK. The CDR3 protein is CASSQDPGQGDNEQFF. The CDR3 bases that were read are TGTGCCAGCAGCCAAGACCCTGGACAGGGGGACAATGAG.

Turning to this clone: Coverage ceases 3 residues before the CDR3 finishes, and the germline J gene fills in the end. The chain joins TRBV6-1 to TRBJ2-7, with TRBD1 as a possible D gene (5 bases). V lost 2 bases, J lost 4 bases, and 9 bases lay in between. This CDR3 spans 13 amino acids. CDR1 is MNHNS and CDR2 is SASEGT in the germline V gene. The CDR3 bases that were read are TGTGCCAGCAGTGAAACGGCAGGGTACGAG. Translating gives CASSETAGYE. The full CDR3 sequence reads CASSETAGYEQYF.

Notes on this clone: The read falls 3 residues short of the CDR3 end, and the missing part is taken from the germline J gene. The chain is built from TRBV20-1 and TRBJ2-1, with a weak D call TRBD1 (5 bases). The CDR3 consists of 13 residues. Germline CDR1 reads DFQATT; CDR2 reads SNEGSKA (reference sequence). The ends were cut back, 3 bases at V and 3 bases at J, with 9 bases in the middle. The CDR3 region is CSARDKNYNEQFF. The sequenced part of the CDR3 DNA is TGCAGTGCTAGGGACAAGAACTACAATGAG.

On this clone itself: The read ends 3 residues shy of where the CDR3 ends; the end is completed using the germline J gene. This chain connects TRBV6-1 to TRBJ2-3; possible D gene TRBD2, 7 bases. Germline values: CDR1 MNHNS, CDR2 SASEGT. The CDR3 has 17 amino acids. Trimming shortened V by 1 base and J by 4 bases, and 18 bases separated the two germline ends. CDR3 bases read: TGTGCCAGCAGTGAAGGGGGGGGGCAGGGAAGGGCAGATACG. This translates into CASSEGGGQGRADT. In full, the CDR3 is CASSEGGGQGRADTQYF.

CDR3 amino acids: CASSLVSPTVSFNYGYTF. The sequenced CDR3 bases are TGTGCCAGCAGCTTAGTAAGTCCGACAGTGTCATTTAACTATGGC. The chain carries TRBV13 and TRBJ1-2; maybe TRBD1 (5 bases). The read terminates 3 residues ahead of where the CDR3 ends, so the germline J gene completes it. V lost 1 base and J 1 base, leaving 19 bases between the germline ends. There are 18 residues in the CDR3. CDR1 is PRHDT, CDR2 FYEKMQ, per germline (reference sequence).

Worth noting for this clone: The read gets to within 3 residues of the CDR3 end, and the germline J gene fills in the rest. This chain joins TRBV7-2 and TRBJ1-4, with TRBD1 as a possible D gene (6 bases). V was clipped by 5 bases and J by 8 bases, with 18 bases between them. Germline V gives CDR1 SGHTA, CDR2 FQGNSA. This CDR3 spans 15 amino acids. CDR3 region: CASSREGGSHEKLFF. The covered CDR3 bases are TGTGCCAGCAGCAGAGAAGGGGGATCTCACGAAAAA. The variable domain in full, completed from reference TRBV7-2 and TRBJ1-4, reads GAGVSQSPSNKVTEKGKDVELRCDPISGHTALYWYRQSLGQGLEFLIYFQGNSAPDKSGLPSDRFSAERTGGSVSTLTIQRTQQEDSAVYLCASSREGGSHEKLFFGSGTQLSVL.

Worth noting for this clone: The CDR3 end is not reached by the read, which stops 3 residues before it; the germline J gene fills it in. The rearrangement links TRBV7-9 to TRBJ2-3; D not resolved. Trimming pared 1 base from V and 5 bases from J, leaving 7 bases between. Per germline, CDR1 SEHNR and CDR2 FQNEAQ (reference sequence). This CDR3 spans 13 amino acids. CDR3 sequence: CASSLVAEDTQYF. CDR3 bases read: TGTGCCAGCAGCTTAGTGGCCGAAGATACG.

The DNA read from the CDR3 is TGTGCCAGCAATAGTTACTATGGC. This sequence encodes CASNSYYG. The full CDR3 is CASNSYYGYTF. The chain combines TRBV5-8 with TRBJ1-2, with no clear D. The read stops 3 residues short of the end of the CDR3; the missing end is completed from the germline J gene. CDR1 SGHTS and CDR2 YDEGEE come from the germline V gene. V gave up 6 bases and J gave up 3 bases, with 6 bases separating them. The CDR3 contains 11 residues.

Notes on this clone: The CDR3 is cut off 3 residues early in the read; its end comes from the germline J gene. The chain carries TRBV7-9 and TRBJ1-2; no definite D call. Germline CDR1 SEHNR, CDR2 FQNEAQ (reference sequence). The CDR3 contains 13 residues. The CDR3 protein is CASSLMSSYDYTF. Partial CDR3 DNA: TGTGCCAGCAGCTTAATGTCCTCCTACGAC.

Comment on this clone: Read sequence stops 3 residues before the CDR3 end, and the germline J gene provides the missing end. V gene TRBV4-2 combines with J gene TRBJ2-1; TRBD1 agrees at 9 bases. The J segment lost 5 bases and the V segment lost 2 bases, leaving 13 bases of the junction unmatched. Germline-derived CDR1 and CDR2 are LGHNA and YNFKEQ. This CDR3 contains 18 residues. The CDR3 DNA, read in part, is TGTGCCAGCAGCCAAAAACAGGGACAGGGTGTGGAGGACAATGAG. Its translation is CASSQKQGQGVEDNE. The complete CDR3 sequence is CASSQKQGQGVEDNEQFF.

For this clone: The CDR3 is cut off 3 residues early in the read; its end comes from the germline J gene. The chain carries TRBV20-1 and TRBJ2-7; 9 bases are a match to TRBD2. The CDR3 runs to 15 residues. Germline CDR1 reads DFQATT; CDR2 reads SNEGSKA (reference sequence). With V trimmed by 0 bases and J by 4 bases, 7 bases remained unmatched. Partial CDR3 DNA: TGCAGTGCTAGAGATGGTTCTAGCGGGACTTACGAG. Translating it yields CSARDGSSGTYE. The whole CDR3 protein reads CSARDGSSGTYEQYF.

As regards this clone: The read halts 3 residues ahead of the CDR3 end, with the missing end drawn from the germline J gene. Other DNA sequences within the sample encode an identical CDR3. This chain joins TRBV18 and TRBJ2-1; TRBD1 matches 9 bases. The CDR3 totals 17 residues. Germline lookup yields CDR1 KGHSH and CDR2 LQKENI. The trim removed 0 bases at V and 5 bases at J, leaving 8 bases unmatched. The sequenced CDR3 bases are TGTGCCAGCTCACCACCGGTGGGACAGGGAAGGGACAATGAG. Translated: CASSPPVGQGRDNE. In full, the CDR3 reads CASSPPVGQGRDNEQFF.

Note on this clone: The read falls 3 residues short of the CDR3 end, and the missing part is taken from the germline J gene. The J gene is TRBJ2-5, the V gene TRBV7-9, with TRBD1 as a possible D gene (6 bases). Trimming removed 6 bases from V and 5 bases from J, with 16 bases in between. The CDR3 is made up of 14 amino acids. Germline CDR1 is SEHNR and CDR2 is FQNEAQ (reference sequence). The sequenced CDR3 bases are TGTGCCAGCAGTCGCAACTACAGGGCCGAGACC. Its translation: CASSRNYRAET. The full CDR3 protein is CASSRNYRAETQYF.

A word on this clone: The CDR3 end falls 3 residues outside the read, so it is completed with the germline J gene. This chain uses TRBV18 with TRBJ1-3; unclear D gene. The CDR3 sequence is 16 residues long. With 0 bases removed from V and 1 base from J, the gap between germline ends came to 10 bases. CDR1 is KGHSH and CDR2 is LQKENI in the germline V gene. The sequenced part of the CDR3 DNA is TGTGCCAGCTCACCACCGTGGCAGATGTCTGGAAACACC. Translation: CASSPPWQMSGNT. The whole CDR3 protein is CASSPPWQMSGNTIYF.

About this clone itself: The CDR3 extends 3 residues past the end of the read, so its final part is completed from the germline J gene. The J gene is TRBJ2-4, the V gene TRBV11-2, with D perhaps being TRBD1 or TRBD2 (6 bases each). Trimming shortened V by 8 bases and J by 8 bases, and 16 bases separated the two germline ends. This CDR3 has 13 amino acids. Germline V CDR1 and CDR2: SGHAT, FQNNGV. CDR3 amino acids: CASQLEGVHIQYF. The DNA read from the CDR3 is TGTGCCAGCCAGCTGGAGGGGGTCCACATT.

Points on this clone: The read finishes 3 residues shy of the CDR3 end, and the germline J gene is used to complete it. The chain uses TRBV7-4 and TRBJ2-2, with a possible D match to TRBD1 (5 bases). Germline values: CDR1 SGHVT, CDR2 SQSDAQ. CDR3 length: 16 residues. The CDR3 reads CASSTKQDLYNSPLFF. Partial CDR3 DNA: TGTGCCAGCAGCACCAAACAGGACCTCTATAATTCACCG.

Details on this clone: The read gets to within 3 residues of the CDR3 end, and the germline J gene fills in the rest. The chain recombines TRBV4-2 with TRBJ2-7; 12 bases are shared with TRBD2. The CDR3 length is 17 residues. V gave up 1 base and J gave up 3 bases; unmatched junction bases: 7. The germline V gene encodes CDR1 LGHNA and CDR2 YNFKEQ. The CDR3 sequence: CASSQGTSGTTLYEQYF. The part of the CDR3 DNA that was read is TGTGCCAGCAGCCAAGGGACTAGCGGGACTACCCTCTACGAG.

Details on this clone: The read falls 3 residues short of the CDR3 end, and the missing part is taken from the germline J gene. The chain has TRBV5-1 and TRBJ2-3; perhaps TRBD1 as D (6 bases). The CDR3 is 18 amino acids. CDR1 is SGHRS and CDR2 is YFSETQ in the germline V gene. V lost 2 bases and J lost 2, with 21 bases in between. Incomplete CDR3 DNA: TGCGCCAGCAGCTTAGAACCCTTAGGGGGTCTAGACACAGATACG. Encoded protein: CASSLEPLGGLDTDT. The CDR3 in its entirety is CASSLEPLGGLDTDTQYF.

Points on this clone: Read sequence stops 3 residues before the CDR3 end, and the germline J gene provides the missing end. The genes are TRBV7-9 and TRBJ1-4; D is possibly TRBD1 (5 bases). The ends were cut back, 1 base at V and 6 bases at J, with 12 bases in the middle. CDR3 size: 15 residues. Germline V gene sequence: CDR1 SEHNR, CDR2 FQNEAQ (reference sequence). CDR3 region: CASSLVAGRDEKLFF. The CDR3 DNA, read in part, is TGTGCCAGCAGCTTAGTAGCAGGGCGAGATGAAAAA.

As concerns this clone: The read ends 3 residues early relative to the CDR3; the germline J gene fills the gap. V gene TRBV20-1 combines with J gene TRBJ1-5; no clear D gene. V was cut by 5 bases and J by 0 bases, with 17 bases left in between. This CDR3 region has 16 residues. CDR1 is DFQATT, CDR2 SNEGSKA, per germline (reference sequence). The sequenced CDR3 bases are TGCAGTGCTCCCCGGGATGGCGGGCGTAGCAATCAGCCC. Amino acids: CSAPRDGGRSNQP. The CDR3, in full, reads CSAPRDGGRSNQPQHF.

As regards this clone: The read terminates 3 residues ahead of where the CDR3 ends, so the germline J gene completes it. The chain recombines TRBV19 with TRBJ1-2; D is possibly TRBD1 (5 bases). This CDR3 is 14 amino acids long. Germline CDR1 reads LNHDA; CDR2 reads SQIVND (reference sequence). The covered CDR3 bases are TGTGCCAGTAGTTCGCGGACAAGGGACTACGAC. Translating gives CASSSRTRDYD. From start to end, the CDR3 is CASSSRTRDYDYTF.

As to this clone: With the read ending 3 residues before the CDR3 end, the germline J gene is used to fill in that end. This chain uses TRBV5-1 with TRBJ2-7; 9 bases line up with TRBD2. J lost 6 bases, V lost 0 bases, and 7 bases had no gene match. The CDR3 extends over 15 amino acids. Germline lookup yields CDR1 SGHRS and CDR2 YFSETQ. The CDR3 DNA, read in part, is TGCGCCAGCAGCTTGGCCCCTAGCGGGGTCGGCGAG. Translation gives CASSLAPSGVGE. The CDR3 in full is CASSLAPSGVGEQYF.

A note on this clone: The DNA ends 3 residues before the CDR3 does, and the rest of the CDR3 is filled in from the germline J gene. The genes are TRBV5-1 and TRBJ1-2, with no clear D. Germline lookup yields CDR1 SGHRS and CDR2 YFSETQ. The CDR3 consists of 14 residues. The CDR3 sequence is CASSLEGISRGYTF. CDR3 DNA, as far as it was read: TGCGCCAGCAGCTTGGAGGGTATATCGCGCGGC.

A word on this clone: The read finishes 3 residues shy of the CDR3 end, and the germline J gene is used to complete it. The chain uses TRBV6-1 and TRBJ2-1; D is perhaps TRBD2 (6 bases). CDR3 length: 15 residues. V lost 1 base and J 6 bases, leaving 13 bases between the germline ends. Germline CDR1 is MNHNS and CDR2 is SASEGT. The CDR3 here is CASSEGGDWSNEQFF. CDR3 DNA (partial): TGTGCCAGCAGTGAAGGGGGGGATTGGAGCAATGAG.

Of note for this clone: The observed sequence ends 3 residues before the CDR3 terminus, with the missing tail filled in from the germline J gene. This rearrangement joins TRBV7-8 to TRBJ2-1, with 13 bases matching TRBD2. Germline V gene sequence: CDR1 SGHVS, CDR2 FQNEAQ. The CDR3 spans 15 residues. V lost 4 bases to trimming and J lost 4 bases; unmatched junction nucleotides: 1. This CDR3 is CASSSTSGGYNEQFF. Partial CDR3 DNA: TGTGCCAGCAGCTCGACTAGCGGGGGGTACAATGAG.

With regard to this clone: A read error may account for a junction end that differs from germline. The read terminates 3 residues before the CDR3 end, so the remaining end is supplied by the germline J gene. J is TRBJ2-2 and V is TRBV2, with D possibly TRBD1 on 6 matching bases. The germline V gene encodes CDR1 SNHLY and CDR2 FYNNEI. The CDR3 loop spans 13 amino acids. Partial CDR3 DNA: TGTGTCAGCAGATCAGGGGAAACCGGGGAG. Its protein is CVSRSGETGE. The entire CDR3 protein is CVSRSGETGELFF.

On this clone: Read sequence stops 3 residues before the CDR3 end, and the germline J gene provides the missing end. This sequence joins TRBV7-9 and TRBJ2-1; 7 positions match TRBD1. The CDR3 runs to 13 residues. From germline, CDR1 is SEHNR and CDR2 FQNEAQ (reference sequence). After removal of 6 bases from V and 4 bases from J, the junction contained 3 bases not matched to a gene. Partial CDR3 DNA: TGTGCCAGCAGGGACAGGTTATACAATGAG. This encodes CASRDRLYNE. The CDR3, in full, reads CASRDRLYNEQFF. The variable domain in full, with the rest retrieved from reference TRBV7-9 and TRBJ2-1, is DTGVSQNPRHKITKRGQNVTFRCDPISEHNRLYWYRQTLGQGPEFLTYFQNEAQLEKSRLLSDRFSAERPKGSFSTLEIQRTEQGDSAMYLCASRDRLYNEQFFGPGTRLTVL.